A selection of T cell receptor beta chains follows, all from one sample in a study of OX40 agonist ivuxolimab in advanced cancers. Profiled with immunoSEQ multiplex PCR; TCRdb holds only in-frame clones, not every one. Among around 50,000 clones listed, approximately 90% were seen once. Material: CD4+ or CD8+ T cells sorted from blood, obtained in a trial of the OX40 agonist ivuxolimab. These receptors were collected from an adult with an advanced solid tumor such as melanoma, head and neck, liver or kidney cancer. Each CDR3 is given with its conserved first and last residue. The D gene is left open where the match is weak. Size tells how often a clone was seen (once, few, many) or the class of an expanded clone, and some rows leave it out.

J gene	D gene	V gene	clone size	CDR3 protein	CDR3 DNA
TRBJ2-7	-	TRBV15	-	CATSRGRSSYEQYF	TGTGCCACCAGCAGAGGCAGGAGCTCCTACGAGCAGTACTTC
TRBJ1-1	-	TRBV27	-	CASSLSGGLGTEAFF	TGTGCCAGCAGTTTATCGGGGGGGTTGGGCACTGAAGCTTTCTTT
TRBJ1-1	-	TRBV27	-	CASSLKQGNTEAFF	TGTGCCAGCAGTTTAAAGCAGGGTAACACTGAAGCTTTCTTT
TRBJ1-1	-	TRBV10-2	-	CASSDFGNTEAFF	TGCGCCAGCAGTGATTTTGGGAACACTGAAGCTTTCTTT
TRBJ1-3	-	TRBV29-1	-	CSAEGSGNTIYF	TGCAGCGCCGAGGGGAGTGGAAACACCATATATTTT
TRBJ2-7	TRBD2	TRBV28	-	CASSSGGRSREQYF	TGTGCCAGCAGTTCTGGCGGGAGGTCTCGCGAGCAGTACTTC
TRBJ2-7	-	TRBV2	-	CASSYGWEASYEQYF	TGTGCCAGCAGTTACGGGTGGGAGGCCTCCTACGAGCAGTACTTC
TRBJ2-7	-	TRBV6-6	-	CASRKLGNRHEQYF	TGTGCCAGCAGGAAACTAGGTAATCGTCACGAGCAGTACTTC
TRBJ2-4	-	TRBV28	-	CASSFQGRNIQYF	TGTGCCAGCAGTTTTCAGGGGAGGAACATTCAGTACTTC
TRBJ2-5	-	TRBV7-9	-	CASSPGTHQETQYF	TGTGCCAGCAGCCCCGGGACCCACCAAGAGACCCAGTACTTC
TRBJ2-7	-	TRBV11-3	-	CASSTVGEQYF	TGTGCCAGCAGCACCGTGGGGGAGCAGTACTTC
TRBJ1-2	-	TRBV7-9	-	CASSLGAVGYGYTF	TGTGCCAGCAGCCTAGGGGCGGTTGGTTATGGCTACACCTTC
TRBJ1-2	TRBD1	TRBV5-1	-	CASSQWTGADGYTF	TGCGCCAGCAGCCAGTGGACAGGGGCTGATGGCTACACCTTC
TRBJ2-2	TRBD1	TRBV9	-	CASSVGQITNTGELFF	TGTGCCAGCAGCGTGGGACAGATCACGAACACCGGGGAGCTGTTTTTT
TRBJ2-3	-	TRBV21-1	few	CAIRTFQAGTQYF	TGTGCCATCCGGACCTTCCAGGCGGGTACGCAGTATTTT
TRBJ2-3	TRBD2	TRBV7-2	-	CASSPRLAGRTDTQYF	TGTGCCAGCAGCCCCCGACTAGCGGGAAGAACAGATACGCAGTATTTT
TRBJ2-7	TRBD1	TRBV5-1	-	CASSWTGKDYEQYF	TGCGCCAGCAGCTGGACAGGGAAGGACTACGAGCAGTACTTC
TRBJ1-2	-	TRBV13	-	CASSLGGNRYGYTF	TGTGCCAGCAGCCTGGGGGGAAACCGCTATGGCTACACCTTC